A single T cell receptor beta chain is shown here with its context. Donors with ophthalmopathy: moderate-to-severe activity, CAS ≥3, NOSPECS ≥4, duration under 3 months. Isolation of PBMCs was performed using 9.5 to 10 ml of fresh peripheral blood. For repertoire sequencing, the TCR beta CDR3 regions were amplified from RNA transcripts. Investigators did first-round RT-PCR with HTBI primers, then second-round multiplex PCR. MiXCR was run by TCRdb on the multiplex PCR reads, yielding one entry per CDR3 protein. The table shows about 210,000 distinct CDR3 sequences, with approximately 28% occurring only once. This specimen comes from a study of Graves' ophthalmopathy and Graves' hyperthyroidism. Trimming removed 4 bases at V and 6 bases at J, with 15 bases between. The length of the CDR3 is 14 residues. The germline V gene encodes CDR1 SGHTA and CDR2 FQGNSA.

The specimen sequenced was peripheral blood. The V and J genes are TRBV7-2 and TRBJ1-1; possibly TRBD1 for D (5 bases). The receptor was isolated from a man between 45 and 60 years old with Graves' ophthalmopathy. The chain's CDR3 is CASSSHGGGPEAFF. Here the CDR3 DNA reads TGTGCCAGCAGCTCCCACGGGGGAGGCCCTGAAGCTTTCTTT.